Only a few counts were recorded for the clone carrying this T cell receptor beta chain. Antigen specificity is unknown. Sequencing used immunoSEQ multiplex PCR; TCRdb keeps in-frame clones, though not all of them. The sample lists tens of thousands of clones; about three quarters were seen once. These data come from a study of pediatric ulcerative colitis. Findings of the study overall: In rectum, acute severe colitis had expanded clones and less diversity.

V shed 7 bases and J 6 bases; nucleotides not matched to a gene: 6. Germline V gene lookup returns CDR1 SQVTM and CDR2 ANQGSEA. CDR3 length equals 13 residues. Sequences were obtained from blood. This chain links TRBV29-1 with TRBJ1-1, with 12 bases that match TRBD1. This receptor was taken from a boy aged 10-17 years with moderate ulcerative colitis. The CDR3 bases are TGCAGCGCCCGGGACAGGGGGCATCCTGAAGCTTTCTTT. Translating it yields CSARDRGHPEAFF.